Each of the 20 T cell receptor beta chains below was sequenced from the same sample in a study of CD8+CD57+ T cells in acquired aplastic anemia. TCR beta VDJ and CDR3 were profiled, and genomic DNA was the template. MiXCR was run by TCRdb on the reads, yielding one entry per CDR3 protein. The sample lists about 220,000 distinct CDR3 sequences, almost 35% occurring once. The sample consisted of sorted CD4+, CD8+, or CD8+CD57+ T cells (not recorded which) from PBMCs. Receptor source: a human donor in good health, serving as a control.

This clonotype has a count of ten or more. The rearrangement links TRBV6-1 to TRBJ2-7, with 7 positions matching TRBD2. With V trimmed by 4 bases and J by 3 bases, 9 bases remained unmatched. Germline lookup yields CDR1 MNHNS and CDR2 SASEGT. The CDR3 has 15 amino acids. The CDR3, as DNA: TGTGCCAGCAGTGGTAGCGGGCGATCTAACTACGAGCAGTACTTC. This encodes CASSGSGRSNYEQYF.

This clonotype was observed many times. CDR3 nucleotides: TGTGCCAGCAGCCTGACTATGAACACTGAAGCTTTCTTT. It translates to CASSLTMNTEAFF. The V gene is TRBV11-3, the J gene TRBJ1-1; no definite D call. Trimming took 5 bases from V and 0 from J, leaving 7 bases between them. Germline V gives CDR1 SGHNT, CDR2 YENEEA. The CDR3 totals 13 residues.

This clonotype was picked up a small number of times. This sequence joins TRBV18 and TRBJ2-5, with unresolved D. Germline V CDR1 and CDR2: KGHSH, LQKENI. V lost 4 bases, J lost 0 bases, and 9 bases lay in between. The CDR3 runs 14 residues. CDR3 in amino acids: CASSQSAYQETQYF. The CDR3 DNA reads as TGTGCCAGCTCACAAAGCGCGTACCAAGAGACCCAGTACTTC. The full variable domain, rest sourced from reference TRBV18 and TRBJ2-5, is NAGVMQNPRHLVRRRGQEARLRCSPMKGHSHVYWYRQLPEEGLKFMVYLQKENIIDESGMPKERFSAEFPKEGPSILRIQQVVRGDSAAYFCASSQSAYQETQYFGPGTRLLVL.

This clonotype was seen more than once but under ten times. The V and J genes are TRBV6-1 and TRBJ1-1; the D gene is possibly TRBD1 (5 bases). There are 15 residues in the CDR3. CDR1 and CDR2 from the germline V gene are MNHNS and SASEGT. V gave up 2 bases and J gave up 5 bases, with 15 bases separating them. This chain's CDR3 is CASSEYYGGTTEAFF. The CDR3 DNA follows: TGTGCCAGCAGTGAATATTATGGGGGAACGACTGAAGCTTTCTTT.

Ten or more counts support this clonotype. The chain uses TRBV7-8 and TRBJ2-2, with D maybe TRBD1 (6 bases). V was trimmed by 3 bases and J by 8 bases, leaving 13 bases between them. CDR3 size: 14 residues. Per the germline V gene, CDR1 is SGHVS and CDR2 is FQNEAQ. In DNA, the CDR3 is TGTGCCAGCAGCTTGCTACAGGGACGGGGGGAGCTGTTTTTT. Its translation is CASSLLQGRGELFF.

This clonotype appeared many times. The chain uses TRBV20-1 and TRBJ2-1, with TRBD2 identical over 7 bases. Trimming removed 6 bases from V and 3 bases from J; junction bases left unmatched: 8. The CDR3 runs to 14 residues. In germline, CDR1 is DFQATT, CDR2 SNEGSKA (reference sequence). The CDR3 coding sequence is TGCAGTGCCACGGGCGGGAGTCGCTACAATGAGCAGTTCTTC. It translates to CSATGGSRYNEQFF.

This sequence joins TRBV20-1 and TRBJ1-6; TRBD1 matches at 8 bases. CDR1 and CDR2 from the germline V gene are DFQATT and SNEGSKA (reference sequence). J gave up 9 bases and V 0 bases, and 4 bases lay outside the gene matches. The CDR3 extends over 14 amino acids. The DNA for the CDR3 is TGCAGTGCTAGAGATGGCCAGGGGGCTTCACCCCTCCACTTT. Protein sequence: CSARDGQGASPLHF.

This clonotype was recorded at least ten times. The rearrangement joins TRBV7-2 to TRBJ1-6; D remains unclear. The CDR3 has 13 amino acids. Germline assignment: CDR1 SGHTA and CDR2 FQGNSA. V was trimmed by 1 base and J by 7 bases, leaving 5 bases between them. The CDR3 DNA reads TGTGCCAGCAGCTTAGACCTCAATTCACCCCTCCACTTT. Its translation is CASSLDLNSPLHF.

This chain connects TRBV2 to TRBJ1-6, with D uncertain. Germline-derived CDR1 and CDR2 are SNHLY and FYNNEI. Trimming cost V 5 bases and J 7 bases, with 12 bases left between them. There are 14 residues in the CDR3. As DNA, the CDR3 is TGTGCCAGCAGTCTCGAGCCAGGAAATTCACCCCTCCACTTT. Translated, it gives CASSLEPGNSPLHF.

This sequence joins TRBV11-1 and TRBJ2-6; tentative D call: TRBD2 (5 bases). Germline V gives CDR1 SGHAT, CDR2 FQDESV (reference sequence). This CDR3 spans 20 amino acids. The V end was cut by 2 bases, the J end by 0 bases, with 20 bases between. The CDR3 sequence: CASSLRGVPGLCSGANVLTF. The DNA for the CDR3 is TGTGCCAGCAGCTTACGGGGAGTCCCCGGGCTGTGCTCTGGGGCCAACGTCCTGACTTTC.

This clonotype was observed many times. V is TRBV9 and J is TRBJ2-2; perhaps TRBD1 as D (6 bases). The CDR3 contains 15 residues. The germline V and J ends were trimmed by 3 bases and 3 bases, with 12 bases remaining between them. Germline CDR1 SGDLS, CDR2 YYNGEE. The CDR3 region has the DNA TGTGCCAGCAGCGCAGGGGTGTGGGACACCGGGGAGCTGTTTTTT. As protein: CASSAGVWDTGELFF.

The chain joins TRBV3-1 to TRBJ2-5; D might be TRBD1 (6 bases). CDR1 LGHDT and CDR2 YNNKEL come from the germline V gene (reference sequence). The CDR3 covers 16 residues. Trimming cost V 2 bases and J 1 base, with 14 bases left between them. The CDR3 DNA reads as TGTGCCAGCAGCCAAAGCTTTGGACAGCTCCAAGAGACCCAGTACTTC. Translated, it gives CASSQSFGQLQETQYF.

This clonotype showed up just a few times. The rearrangement uses TRBV5-1 and TRBJ1-2; D is undetermined. Germline CDR1 SGHRS, CDR2 YFSETQ. The CDR3 consists of 14 residues. V dropped 0 bases and J dropped 0 bases, with 6 bases sitting between them. The CDR3 bases are TGCGCCAGCAGCTTGGACGGAGCTAACTATGGCTACACCTTC. This encodes CASSLDGANYGYTF.

This clonotype was counted many times. The V call is TRBV20-1, the J call TRBJ1-5; D is undetermined. Germline V lookup: CDR1 DFQATT, CDR2 SNEGSKA (reference sequence). Trimming removed 0 bases from V and 4 bases from J, with 13 bases in between. This CDR3 has 15 amino acids. The CDR3 coding sequence is TGCAGTGCTAGAGACCCTCAGGACCCAAATCAGCCCCAGCATTTT. Translating it yields CSARDPQDPNQPQHF.

This clonotype was seen at least ten times. The CDR3 reads CATSRELDRGREQYF. The CDR3 nucleotides read TGTGCCACCAGCAGAGAGCTAGACAGGGGGCGCGAGCAGTACTTC. The chain is built from TRBV15 and TRBJ2-7; 10 nucleotides agree with TRBD1. V was pared by 0 bases and J by 6 bases, with 5 bases of the junction left unmatched. Germline V gene sequence: CDR1 LNHNV, CDR2 YYDKDF (reference sequence). The CDR3 contains 15 residues.

This clonotype appeared many times. This rearrangement joins TRBV6-1 to TRBJ1-5, with 7 bases that match TRBD1. The CDR3 sequence is 15 residues long. Germline lookup yields CDR1 MNHNS and CDR2 SASEGT. Trimming cost V 6 bases and J 4 bases; bases outside gene matches: 9. CDR3 protein: CASSRHGQANQPQHF. The CDR3 bases are TGTGCCAGCAGCCGCCACGGACAGGCTAATCAGCCCCAGCATTTT.

This clonotype has a single count. V and J are TRBV5-1 and TRBJ1-6; D possibly corresponds to TRBD1 (6 bases). The CDR3 is made up of 12 amino acids. Germline V gives CDR1 SGHRS, CDR2 YFSETQ. V was trimmed by 4 bases and J by 9 bases, leaving 8 bases between them. This CDR3 is CASSGQTSPLHF. The CDR3 DNA reads as TGCGCCAGCAGCGGACAGACTTCACCCCTCCACTTT.

This clonotype came up once. This sequence joins TRBV15 and TRBJ2-7, with D perhaps assigned TRBD1 or TRBD2 (6 bases each). Looked up from germline, CDR1 is LNHNV and CDR2 is YYDKDF (reference sequence). The CDR3 is made up of 13 amino acids. With 8 bases removed from V and 6 bases from J, the gap between germline ends came to 17 bases. CDR3 sequence reads: CATFSGARVEQYF. CDR3 DNA: TGTGCCACCTTTTCGGGGGCTCGGGTCGAGCAGTACTTC.

This clonotype was seen many times. CDR3 sequence: CASRTGMSNSPLHF. The CDR3 region has the DNA TGTGCCAGCAGGACTGGGATGTCTAATTCACCCCTCCACTTT. The V gene is TRBV6-5, the J gene TRBJ1-6; D remains unclear. V was trimmed by 6 bases and J by 6 bases, leaving 12 bases between them. Germline V CDR1 and CDR2: MNHEY, SVGAGI. The CDR3 covers 14 residues.

This clonotype was counted at least ten times. The chain recombines TRBV7-8 with TRBJ1-1; no firm D call. The CDR3 has 13 residues. With 5 bases removed from V and 10 bases from J, the gap between germline ends came to 17 bases. The germline gives CDR1 SGHVS, CDR2 FQNEAQ. This CDR3 reads CASSTRIPSGAFF. The CDR3, as DNA: TGTGCCAGCAGCACTCGGATCCCTTCGGGAGCTTTCTTT.